The 2 T cell receptor beta chains given below trace back to one sample, sequenced in a study of blood T cell repertoires in COVID-19. The method was immunoSEQ multiplex PCR; TCRdb's version includes in-frame clones alone and lacks a portion of them. The sample has tens of thousands of clones, roughly 85% seen once; the top ten hold 3.5% to 4.5%. The sequencing input was peripheral blood. Receptors were obtained from a man aged 55 to 70 with acute or convalescent COVID-19.

The chain combines TRBV6-1 with TRBJ2-1, with D possibly TRBD2 on 6 matching bases. Germline V gene sequence: CDR1 MNHNS, CDR2 SASEGT. V shed 6 bases and J shed 5 bases, with 14 bases lying between them. The CDR3 is made up of 14 amino acids. The CDR3 reads CASSHGTVNNEQFF. Written as DNA, the CDR3 is TGTGCCAGCAGCCACGGGACTGTAAACAATGAGCAGTTCTTC.

The rearrangement links TRBV27 to TRBJ2-1, with 7 nucleotides matching TRBD1. CDR1 is MNHEY, CDR2 SMNVEV, per germline (reference sequence). The CDR3 length is 13 residues. With V trimmed by 4 bases and J by 7 bases, 4 bases remained unmatched. CDR3 in DNA: TGTGCCAGCAGTTCAAACAGGGGAAATGAGCAGTTCTTC. Its protein is CASSSNRGNEQFF.